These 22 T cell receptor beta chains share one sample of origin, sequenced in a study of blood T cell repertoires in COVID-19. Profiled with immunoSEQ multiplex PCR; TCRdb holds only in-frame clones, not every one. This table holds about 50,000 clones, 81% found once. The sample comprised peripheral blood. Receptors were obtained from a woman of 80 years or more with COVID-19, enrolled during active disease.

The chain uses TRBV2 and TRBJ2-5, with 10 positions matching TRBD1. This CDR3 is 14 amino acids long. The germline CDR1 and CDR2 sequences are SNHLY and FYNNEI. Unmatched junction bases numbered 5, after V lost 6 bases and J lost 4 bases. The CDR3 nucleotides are TGTGCCAGCAGGCGACAGGGGGCAAGAGAGACCCAGTACTTC. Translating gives CASRRQGARETQYF.

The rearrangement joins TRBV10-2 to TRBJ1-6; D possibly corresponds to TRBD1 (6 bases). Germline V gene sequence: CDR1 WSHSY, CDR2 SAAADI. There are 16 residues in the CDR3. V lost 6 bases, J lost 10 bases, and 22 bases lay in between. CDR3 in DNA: TGCGCCAGCAGGACAGGTCCCTTAGTACTGGGATCACCCCTCCACTTT. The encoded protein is CASRTGPLVLGSPLHF.

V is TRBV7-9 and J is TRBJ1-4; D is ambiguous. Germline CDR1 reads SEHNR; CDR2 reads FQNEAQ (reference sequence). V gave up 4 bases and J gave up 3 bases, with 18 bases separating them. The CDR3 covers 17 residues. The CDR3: CASSYWTGGGSNEKLFF. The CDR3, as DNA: TGTGCCAGCAGCTATTGGACGGGAGGAGGTTCTAATGAAAAACTGTTTTTT.

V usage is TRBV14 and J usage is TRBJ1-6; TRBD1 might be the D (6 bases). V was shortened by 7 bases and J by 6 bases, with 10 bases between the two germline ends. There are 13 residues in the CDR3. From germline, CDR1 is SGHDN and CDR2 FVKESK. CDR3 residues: CASKGTSNSPLHF. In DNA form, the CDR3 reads TGTGCCAGCAAGGGGACAAGTAATTCACCCCTCCACTTT.

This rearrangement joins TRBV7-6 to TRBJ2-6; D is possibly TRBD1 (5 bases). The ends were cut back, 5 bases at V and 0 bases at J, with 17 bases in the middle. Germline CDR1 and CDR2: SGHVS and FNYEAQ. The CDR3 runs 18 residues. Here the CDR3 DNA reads TGTGCCAGCAGCCCAGGGCCCTTACAGAGCTCTGGGGCCAACGTCCTGACTTTC. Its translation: CASSPGPLQSSGANVLTF. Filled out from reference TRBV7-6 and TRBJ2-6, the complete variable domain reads GAGVSQSPRYKVTKRGQDVALRCDPISGHVSLYWYRQALGQGPEFLTYFNYEAQQDKSGLPNDRFSAERPEGSISTLTIQRTEQRDSAMYRCASSPGPLQSSGANVLTFGAGSRLTVL.

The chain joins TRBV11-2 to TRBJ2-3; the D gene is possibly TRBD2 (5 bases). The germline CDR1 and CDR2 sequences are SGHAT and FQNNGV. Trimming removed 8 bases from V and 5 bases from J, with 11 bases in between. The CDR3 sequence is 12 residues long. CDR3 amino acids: CASASGRDTQYF. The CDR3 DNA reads TGTGCCAGCGCTTCGGGGAGAGATACGCAGTATTTT.

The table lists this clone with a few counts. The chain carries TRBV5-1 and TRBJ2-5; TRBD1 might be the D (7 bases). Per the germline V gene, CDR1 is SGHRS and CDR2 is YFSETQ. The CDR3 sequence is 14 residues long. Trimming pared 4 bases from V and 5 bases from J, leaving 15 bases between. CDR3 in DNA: TGCGCCAGCAGCCCAGCCGGGGGACAGGAGACCCAGTACTTC. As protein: CASSPAGGQETQYF.

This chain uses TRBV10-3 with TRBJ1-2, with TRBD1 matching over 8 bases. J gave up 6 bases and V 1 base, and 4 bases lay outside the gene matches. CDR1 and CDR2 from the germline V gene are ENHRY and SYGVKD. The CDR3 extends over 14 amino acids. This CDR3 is CAISEFTGGDGYTF. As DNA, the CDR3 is TGTGCCATCAGTGAGTTCACAGGGGGTGATGGCTACACCTTC.

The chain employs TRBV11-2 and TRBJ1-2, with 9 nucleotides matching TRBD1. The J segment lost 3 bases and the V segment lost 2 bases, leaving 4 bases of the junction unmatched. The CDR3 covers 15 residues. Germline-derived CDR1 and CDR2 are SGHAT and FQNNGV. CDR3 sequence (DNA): TGTGCCAGCAGCTTACGGACAGGGGACGACTATGGCTACACCTTC. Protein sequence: CASSLRTGDDYGYTF.

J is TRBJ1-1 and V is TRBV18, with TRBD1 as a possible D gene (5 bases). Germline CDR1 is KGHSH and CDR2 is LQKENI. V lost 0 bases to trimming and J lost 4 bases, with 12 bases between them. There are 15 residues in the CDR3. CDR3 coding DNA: TGTGCCAGCTCACCACCGGTGCAGGGTGGCACTGAAGCTTTCTTT. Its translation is CASSPPVQGGTEAFF.

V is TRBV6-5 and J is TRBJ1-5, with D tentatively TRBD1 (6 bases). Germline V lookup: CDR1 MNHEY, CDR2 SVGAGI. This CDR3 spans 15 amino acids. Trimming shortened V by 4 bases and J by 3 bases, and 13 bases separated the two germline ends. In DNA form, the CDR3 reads TGTGCCAGCAGTTCGGACAGACGCTACAATCAGCCCCAGCATTTT. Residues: CASSSDRRYNQPQHF.

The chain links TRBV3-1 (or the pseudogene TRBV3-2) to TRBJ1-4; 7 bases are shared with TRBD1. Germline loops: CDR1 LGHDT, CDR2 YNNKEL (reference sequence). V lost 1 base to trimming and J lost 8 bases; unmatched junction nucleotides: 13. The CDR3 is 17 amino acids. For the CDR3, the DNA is TGTGCCAGCAGCCAAGGACGTGCCCGACAGGGAGGCGAAAAACTGTTTTTT. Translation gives CASSQGRARQGGEKLFF.

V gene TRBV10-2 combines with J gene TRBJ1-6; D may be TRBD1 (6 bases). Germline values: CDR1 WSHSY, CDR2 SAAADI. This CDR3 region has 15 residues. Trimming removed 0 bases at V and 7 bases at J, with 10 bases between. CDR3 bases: TGCGCCAGCAGTGAGTCGAGCCAGGGGAATTCACCCCTCCACTTT. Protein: CASSESSQGNSPLHF.

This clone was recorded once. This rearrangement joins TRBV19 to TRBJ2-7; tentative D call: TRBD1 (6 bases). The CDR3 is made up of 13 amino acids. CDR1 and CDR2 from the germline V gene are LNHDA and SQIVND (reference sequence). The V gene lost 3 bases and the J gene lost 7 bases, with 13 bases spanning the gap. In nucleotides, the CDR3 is TGTGCCAGTAGTATCGGGGACATGGGGGAGCAGTACTTC. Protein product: CASSIGDMGEQYF.

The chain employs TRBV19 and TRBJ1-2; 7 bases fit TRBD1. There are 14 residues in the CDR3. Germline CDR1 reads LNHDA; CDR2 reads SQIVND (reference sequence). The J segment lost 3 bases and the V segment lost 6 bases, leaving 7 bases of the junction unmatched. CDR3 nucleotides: TGTGCCAGTAGGACCGCGGACAGGTACTATGGCTACACCTTC. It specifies CASRTADRYYGYTF. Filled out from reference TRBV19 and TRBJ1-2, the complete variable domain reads DGGITQSPKYLFRKEGQNVTLSCEQNLNHDAMYWYRQDPGQGLRLIYYSQIVNDFQKGDIAEGYSVSREKKESFPLTVTSAQKNPTAFYLCASRTADRYYGYTFGSGTRLTVV.

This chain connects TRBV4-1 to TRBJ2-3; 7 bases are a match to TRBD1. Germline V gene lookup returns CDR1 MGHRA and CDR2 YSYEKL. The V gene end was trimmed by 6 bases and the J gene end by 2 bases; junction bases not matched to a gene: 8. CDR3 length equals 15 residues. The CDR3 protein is CASSLDRAPTDTQYF. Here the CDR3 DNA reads TGCGCCAGCAGTCTAGACAGGGCTCCCACAGATACGCAGTATTTT.

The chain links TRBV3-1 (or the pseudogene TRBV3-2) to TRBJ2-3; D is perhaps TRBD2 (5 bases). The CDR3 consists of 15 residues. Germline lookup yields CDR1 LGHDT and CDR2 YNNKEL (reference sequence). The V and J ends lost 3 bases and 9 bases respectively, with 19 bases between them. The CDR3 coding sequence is TGTGCCAGCAGCCACCGGGGTTCCGGGGATAACACGCAGTATTTT. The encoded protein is CASSHRGSGDNTQYF.

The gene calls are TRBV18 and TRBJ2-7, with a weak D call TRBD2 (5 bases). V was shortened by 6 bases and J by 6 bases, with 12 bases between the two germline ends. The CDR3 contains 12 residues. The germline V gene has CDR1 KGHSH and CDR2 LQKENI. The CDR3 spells CASSRGEGEQYF. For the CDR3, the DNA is TGTGCCAGCTCTCGGGGTGAGGGCGAGCAGTACTTC.

The CDR3 protein is CASLPLAGERGQFF. In nucleotides, the CDR3 is TGTGCCAGCCTGCCCCTAGCGGGAGAAAGGGGGCAGTTCTTC. The rearrangement joins TRBV28 to TRBJ2-1, with 10 bases aligning to TRBD2. The CDR3 consists of 14 residues. Germline V gives CDR1 MDHEN, CDR2 SYDVKM. V lost 8 bases to trimming and J lost 12 bases; unmatched junction nucleotides: 13.

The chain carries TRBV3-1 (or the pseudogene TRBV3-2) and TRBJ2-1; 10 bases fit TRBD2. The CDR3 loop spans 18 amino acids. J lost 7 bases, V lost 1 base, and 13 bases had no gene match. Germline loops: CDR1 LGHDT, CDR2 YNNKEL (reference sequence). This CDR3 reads CASSQVPQLAGWGNEQFF. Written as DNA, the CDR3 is TGTGCCAGCAGCCAAGTCCCCCAACTAGCGGGATGGGGGAATGAGCAGTTCTTC.

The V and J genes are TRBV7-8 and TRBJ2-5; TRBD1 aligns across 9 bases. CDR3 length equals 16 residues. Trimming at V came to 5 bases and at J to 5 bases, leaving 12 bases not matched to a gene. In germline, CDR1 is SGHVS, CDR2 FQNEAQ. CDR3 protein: CASSPRDRDRGETQYF. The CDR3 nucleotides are TGTGCCAGCAGCCCCCGGGACAGGGATAGGGGGGAGACCCAGTACTTC. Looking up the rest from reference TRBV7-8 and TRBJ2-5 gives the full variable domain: GAGVSQSPRYKVAKRGQDVALRCDPISGHVSLFWYQQALGQGPEFLTYFQNEAQLDKSGLPSDRFFAERPEGSVSTLKIQRTQQEDSAVYLCASSPRDRDRGETQYFGPGTRLLVL.

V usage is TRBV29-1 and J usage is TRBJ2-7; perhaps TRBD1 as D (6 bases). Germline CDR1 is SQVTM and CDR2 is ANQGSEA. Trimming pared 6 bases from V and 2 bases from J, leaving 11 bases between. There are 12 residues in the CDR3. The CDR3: CSVTGTTYEQYF. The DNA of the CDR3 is TGCAGCGTGACAGGAACTACCTACGAGCAGTACTTC.